The subject of this entry is one T cell receptor (beta chain). Losses at the gene ends were 9 bases for V and 5 bases for J; bases not matched to a gene: 11. Germline V gene lookup returns CDR1 MDHEN and CDR2 SYDVKM. This CDR3 is built from 15 residues. This sample stems from a study of OX40 agonist ivuxolimab in advanced cancers. Study-level information: Patients were infused with ivuxolimab every 2 weeks at 0.01 to 10 mg/kg.

TCRdb's copy holds only in-frame clones and misses some; the assay was immunoSEQ multiplex PCR. The sample has more than 10,000 clones; approximately 82% are singletons. This chain connects TRBV28 to TRBJ1-1; 11 bases agree with TRBD1. The starting material was CD4+ or CD8+ T cells sorted from blood, obtained in a trial of the OX40 agonist ivuxolimab. The TCR originated in an adult with an advanced solid tumor such as melanoma, head and neck, liver or kidney cancer. CDR3 sequence: CASKPPGTGGTEAFF. DNA of the CDR3: TGTGCCAGTAAACCCCCGGGGACAGGGGGAACTGAAGCTTTCTTT. The full variable domain, with the rest looked up from reference TRBV28 and TRBJ1-1, is DVKVTQSSRYLVKRTGEKVFLECVQDMDHENMFWYRQDPGLGLRLIYFSYDVKMKEKGDIPEGYSVSREKKERFSLILESASTNQTSMYLCASKPPGTGGTEAFFGQGTRLTVV.